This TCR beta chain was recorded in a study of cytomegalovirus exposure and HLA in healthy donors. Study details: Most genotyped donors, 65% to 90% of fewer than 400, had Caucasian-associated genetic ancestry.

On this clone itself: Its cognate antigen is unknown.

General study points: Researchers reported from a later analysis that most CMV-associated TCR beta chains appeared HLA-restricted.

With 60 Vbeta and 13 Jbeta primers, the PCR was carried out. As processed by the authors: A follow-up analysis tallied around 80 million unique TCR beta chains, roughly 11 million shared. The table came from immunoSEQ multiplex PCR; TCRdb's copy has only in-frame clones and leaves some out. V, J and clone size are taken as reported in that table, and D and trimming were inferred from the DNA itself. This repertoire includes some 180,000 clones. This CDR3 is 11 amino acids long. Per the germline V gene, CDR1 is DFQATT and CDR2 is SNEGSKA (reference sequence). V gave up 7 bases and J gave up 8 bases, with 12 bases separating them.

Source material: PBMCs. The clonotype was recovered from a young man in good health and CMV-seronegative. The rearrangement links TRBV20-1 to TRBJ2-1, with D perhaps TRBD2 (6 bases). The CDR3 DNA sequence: TGCAGTGTTCGCGGGGCAGATGAGCAGTTCTTC. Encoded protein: CSVRGADEQFF.